This T cell receptor beta chain was profiled in a study of beta chain features in type 1 diabetes. On the study more broadly: Healthy donors and patients showed comparable age, gender and cell yields. Findings and limits, study-wide: Type 1 diabetes patients showed fewer insertions and more deletions at VDJ junctions. It was among patients, rather than healthy donors, that naive, central memory and Treg TCRB repertoires appeared more similar.

Since all of the isolated RNA was reverse transcribed, expressed TCRB transcripts were what got sequenced. Sequencing was performed with immunoSEQ multiplex PCR; in TCRdb, only in-frame clones are kept and a portion is missing. The sample has roughly 300,000 clones, 7% to 9% seen once. CDR1 and CDR2 (germline): KGHSH, LQKENI. The germline V and J ends were trimmed by 2 bases and 0 bases, with 4 bases remaining between them. The CDR3 loop spans 13 amino acids. This clone was counted only a few times. What it binds is not known. Purities in excess of 98% were seen in all sorted populations. The rearrangement links TRBV18 to TRBJ1-1; D gene unclear. The sequence was collected from a young woman in good health. The sequencing sample was made of central memory CD4+ T cells from blood. The CDR3 coding sequence is TGTGCCAGCTCACCAACCATGAACACTGAAGCTTTCTTT. Translated: CASSPTMNTEAFF.